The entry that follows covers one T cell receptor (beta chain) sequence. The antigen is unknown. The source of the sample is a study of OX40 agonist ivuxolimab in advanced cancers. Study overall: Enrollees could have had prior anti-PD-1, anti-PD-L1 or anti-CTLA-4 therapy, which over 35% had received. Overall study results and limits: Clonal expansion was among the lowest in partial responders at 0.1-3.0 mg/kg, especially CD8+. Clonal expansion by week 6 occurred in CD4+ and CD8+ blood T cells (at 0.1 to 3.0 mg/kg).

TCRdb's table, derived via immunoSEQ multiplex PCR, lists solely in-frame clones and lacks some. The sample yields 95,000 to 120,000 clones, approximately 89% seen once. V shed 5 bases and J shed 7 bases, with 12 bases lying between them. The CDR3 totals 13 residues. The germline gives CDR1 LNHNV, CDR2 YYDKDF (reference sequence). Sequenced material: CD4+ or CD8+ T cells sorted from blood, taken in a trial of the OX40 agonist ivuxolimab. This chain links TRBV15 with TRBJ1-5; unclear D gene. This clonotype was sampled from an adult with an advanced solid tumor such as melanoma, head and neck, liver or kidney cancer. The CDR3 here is CATSQVLWQPQHF. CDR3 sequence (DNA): TGTGCCACCAGCCAGGTCTTATGGCAGCCCCAGCATTTT.